This T cell receptor beta chain was found in a study of cytomegalovirus exposure and HLA in healthy donors. For the study at large: A subsequent analysis stated that the 100 to 150 validation repertoires were run on the same platform as the 600 to 750 first-cohort repertoires. Study-wide points: Cytomegalovirus-associated status was assigned to fewer than 200 TCR beta chains.

Donors came from a validation cohort of approximately 110 subjects, distinct from the first 666-subject cohort. Concerning this clone: As yet, its antigen is unknown.

The germline V and J ends were trimmed by 4 bases and 2 bases, with 20 bases remaining between them. CDR3 length: 17 residues. CDR1 is SGHNT, CDR2 YYREEE, per germline (reference sequence). Using immunoSEQ multiplex PCR, the repertoire was profiled, and TCRdb retains in-frame clones only, with some absent. This sample has some 240,000 clones, with approximately 84% found just once. The chain links TRBV5-4 to TRBJ2-3; a weak D match, TRBD2 (6 bases). The clonotype comes from a woman aged 25 to 45 in good health and CMV-seropositive. Sequenced material: PBMCs. The CDR3 loop reads CASSPKGTSSPTDTQYF. DNA for the CDR3: TGTGCCAGCAGCCCAAAAGGGACTTCGTCTCCCACAGATACGCAGTATTTT.